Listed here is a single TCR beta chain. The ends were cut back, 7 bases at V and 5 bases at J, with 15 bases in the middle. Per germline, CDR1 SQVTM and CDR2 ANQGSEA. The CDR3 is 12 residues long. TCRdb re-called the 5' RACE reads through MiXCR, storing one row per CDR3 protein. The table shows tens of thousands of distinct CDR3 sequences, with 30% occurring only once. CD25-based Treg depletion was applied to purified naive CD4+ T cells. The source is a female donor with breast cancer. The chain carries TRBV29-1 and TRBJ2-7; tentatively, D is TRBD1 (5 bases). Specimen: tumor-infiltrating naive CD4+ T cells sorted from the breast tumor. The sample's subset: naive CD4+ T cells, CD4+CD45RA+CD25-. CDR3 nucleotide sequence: TGCAGCGGGATTAGGGGAACCCACGAGCAGTACTTC. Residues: CSGIRGTHEQYF.